The next 24 T cell receptor beta chains were all read from a single sample in a study of T-cell reconstitution after alpha-beta-depleted transplantation in children. Library preparation (for TCRbeta) was performed with unique molecular identifiers. TCRdb used MiXCR to reprocess the PCR reads, holding one entry per CDR3 protein. The sample lists 280,000 or so distinct CDR3 sequences; around a tenth were seen once. Sequences were derived from peripheral blood, sampled 180 days after TCRalphabeta/CD19-depleted stem cell transplant. The receptor set was obtained from a male patient between 2 and 10 years old who had a stem cell transplant for chronic granulomatous disease, so the T cells may come from the graft donor.

This clonotype was seen at least ten times. The CDR3, as DNA: TGTGCCAGCAGCTTAGGTCTAGCGGGAGGCTCCCGGGGTGAGCAGTTCTTC. Translating gives CASSLGLAGGSRGEQFF. This chain connects TRBV13 to TRBJ2-1; 11 bases fit TRBD2. Looked up from germline, CDR1 is PRHDT and CDR2 is FYEKMQ (reference sequence). The CDR3 loop spans 17 amino acids. The V segment lost 0 bases and the J segment 9 bases; nucleotides outside the gene matches: 10.

At least ten counts were recorded for this clonotype. The chain carries TRBV30 and TRBJ2-1, with D perhaps TRBD2 (6 bases). CDR3 length: 10 amino acids. In germline, CDR1 is GTSNPN, CDR2 SVGIG (reference sequence). V was shortened by 8 bases and J by 8 bases, with 10 bases between the two germline ends. This chain's CDR3 is CAQGGYEQFF. CDR3 nucleotide sequence: TGTGCCCAAGGAGGGTATGAGCAGTTCTTC.

This clonotype was seen repeatedly, ten times or more. The genes are TRBV11-3 and TRBJ2-1, with D perhaps TRBD2 (5 bases). CDR3 size: 15 residues. CDR1 and CDR2 (germline): SGHNT, YENEEA. Between the trimmed V and J ends, which lost 1 base and 0 bases, there was a span of 7 bases. The CDR3 loop is CASSLGSASYNEQFF. The DNA for the CDR3 is TGTGCCAGCAGCTTAGGTAGCGCCTCCTACAATGAGCAGTTCTTC.

This clonotype was seen many times. The rearrangement uses TRBV28 and TRBJ1-4; 9 positions agree with TRBD1. V was pared by 5 bases and J by 1 base, with 2 bases of the junction left unmatched. The length of the CDR3 is 15 residues. Germline V gene data show CDR1 as MDHEN and CDR2 as SYDVKM. The CDR3 nucleotides read TGTGCCAGCAGTGGGGACAGGGAAACTAATGAAAAACTGTTTTTT. Translation: CASSGDRETNEKLFF. The full variable domain, with the rest looked up from reference TRBV28 and TRBJ1-4, is DVKVTQSSRYLVKRTGEKVFLECVQDMDHENMFWYRQDPGLGLRLIYFSYDVKMKEKGDIPEGYSVSREKKERFSLILESASTNQTSMYLCASSGDRETNEKLFFGSGTQLSVL.

The genes are TRBV29-1 and TRBJ2-7, with 8 bases that match TRBD1. CDR3 size: 13 residues. Germline V lookup: CDR1 SQVTM, CDR2 ANQGSEA. The CDR3 sequence is CSVVDRVPYEQYF. The DNA for the CDR3 is TGCAGTGTCGTGGACAGGGTCCCCTACGAGCAGTACTTC.

This clonotype has at least ten counts. This chain links TRBV28 with TRBJ2-1, with a weak D call TRBD2 (6 bases). From germline, CDR1 is MDHEN and CDR2 SYDVKM. V shed 7 bases and J shed 5 bases, with 15 bases lying between them. The CDR3 runs to 14 residues. CDR3 sequence: CASKAGPRNNEQFF. The CDR3 region has the DNA TGTGCCAGCAAAGCGGGCCCTAGAAACAATGAGCAGTTCTTC.

This rearrangement joins TRBV6-1 to TRBJ1-1, with 10 bases identical to TRBD1. Germline assignment: CDR1 MNHNS and CDR2 SASEGT. This CDR3 has 14 amino acids. V lost 3 bases and J lost 4; bases outside the gene matches: 2. The CDR3 DNA sequence: TGTGCCAGCAGTGAGAGGGACAGGGGCACTGAAGCTTTCTTT. Its translation: CASSERDRGTEAFF.

This chain joins TRBV30 and TRBJ2-7; 8 positions match TRBD1. Germline V CDR1 and CDR2: GTSNPN, SVGIG (reference sequence). The CDR3 is made up of 13 amino acids. Unmatched junction bases numbered 5, after V lost 3 bases and J lost 4 bases. In DNA, the CDR3 is TGTGCCTGGAGCGCCGACAGGGGTTACGAGCAGTACTTC. Its protein is CAWSADRGYEQYF.

This clonotype was counted many times. This chain connects TRBV20-1 to TRBJ1-5; 9 bases fit TRBD1. There are 13 residues in the CDR3. From germline, CDR1 is DFQATT and CDR2 SNEGSKA (reference sequence). Trimming at V came to 6 bases and at J to 7 bases, leaving 7 bases not matched to a gene. The CDR3 nucleotides read TGCAGTGCGAGACAGGGGGAGATACAGCCCCAGCATTTT. It codes for CSARQGEIQPQHF.

At least ten counts were recorded for this clonotype. In DNA, the CDR3 is TGTGCCAGCAGTATCCCAGCAGGTGGCTACACCTTC. Protein product: CASSIPAGGYTF. The V and J genes are TRBV12-3 or TRBV12-4 and TRBJ1-2; the D is unclear. The CDR3 totals 12 residues. The V and J ends lost 5 bases and 7 bases respectively, with 11 bases between them.

This clonotype was detected a few times. The chain uses TRBV2 and TRBJ1-1; D not certain. V lost 6 bases, J lost 0 bases, and 5 bases lay in between. Germline lookup yields CDR1 SNHLY and CDR2 FYNNEI. The CDR3 has 12 residues. The chain's CDR3 is CASRDMNTEAFF. The CDR3 region has the DNA TGTGCCAGCAGAGACATGAACACTGAAGCTTTCTTT. The full variable domain, with the rest looked up from reference TRBV2 and TRBJ1-1, is EPEVTQTPSHQVTQMGQEVILRCVPISNHLYFYWYRQILGQKVEFLVSFYNNEISEKSEIFDDQFSVERPDGSNFTLKIRSTKLEDSAMYFCASRDMNTEAFFGQGTRLTVV.

This clonotype showed up many times. V and J are TRBV12-3 or TRBV12-4 and TRBJ2-7; 11 bases are a match to TRBD2. V shed 6 bases and J 2 bases; nucleotides not matched to a gene: 6. The CDR3 has 15 residues. In DNA, the CDR3 is TGTGCCAGCAGACCCGGGACTAGCGGTACCTACGAGCAGTACTTC. It encodes CASRPGTSGTYEQYF.

This clonotype was picked up many times. This chain joins TRBV4-3 and TRBJ2-3; tentatively, D is TRBD1 or TRBD2 (5 bases each). The CDR3 runs to 17 residues. CDR1 LGHNA and CDR2 YSLEER come from the germline V gene. Trimming removed 2 bases at V and 0 bases at J, with 15 bases between. CDR3 in amino acids: CASSQLTGTESTDTQYF. In DNA, the CDR3 is TGCGCCAGCAGCCAATTAACCGGGACGGAAAGCACAGATACGCAGTATTTT.

This clonotype was picked up many times. The V call is TRBV9, the J call TRBJ2-2, with TRBD2 identical over 13 bases. Trimming cost V 0 bases and J 5 bases; bases outside gene matches: 1. This CDR3 region has 16 residues. Germline V CDR1 and CDR2: SGDLS, YYNGEE. This chain's CDR3 is CASSVAGLAGTGELFF. The CDR3 DNA reads TGTGCCAGCAGCGTAGCGGGACTAGCGGGAACCGGGGAGCTGTTTTTT. The full variable domain, its missing parts supplied by reference TRBV9 and TRBJ2-2, is DSGVTQTPKHLITATGQRVTLRCSPRSGDLSVYWYQQSLDQGLQFLIQYYNGEERAKGNILERFSAQQFPDLHSELNLSSLELGDSALYFCASSVAGLAGTGELFFGEGSRLTVL.

This clonotype was observed many times. The rearrangement joins TRBV6-5 to TRBJ2-4, with D tentatively TRBD1 (6 bases). Trimming took 0 bases from V and 4 from J, leaving 13 bases between them. This CDR3 spans 16 amino acids. Germline-derived CDR1 and CDR2 are MNHEY and SVGAGI. The CDR3 DNA reads as TGTGCCAGCAGTTACTCCATAAACAGGGCAAAAAACATTCAGTACTTC. The encoded protein is CASSYSINRAKNIQYF.

There are many counts of this clonotype. The gene calls are TRBV6-8 and TRBJ2-2; TRBD1 matches 7 bases. This CDR3 has 14 amino acids. Germline V gene lookup returns CDR1 MNHGY and CDR2 SAAAGT. Losses at the gene ends were 5 bases for V and 5 bases for J; bases not matched to a gene: 5. CDR3 bases: TGTGCCAGCAGTGTCTCACAGGGGACCGGGGAGCTGTTTTTT. Encoded protein: CASSVSQGTGELFF.

This clonotype was recorded at least ten times. The chain employs TRBV11-2 and TRBJ2-1; 12 nucleotides agree with TRBD2. Germline CDR1 is SGHAT and CDR2 is FQNNGV. CDR3 length equals 19 residues. With V trimmed by 5 bases and J by 3 bases, 14 bases remained unmatched. The CDR3 DNA reads as TGTGCCAGCAGCGACGCGACTACTAGCGGGGGGAAACGCTACAATGAGCAGTTCTTC. Translating gives CASSDATTSGGKRYNEQFF.

A few counts support this clonotype. The chain links TRBV12-3 or TRBV12-4 to TRBJ1-6; perhaps TRBD1 as D (5 bases). V lost 5 bases and J 0 bases, leaving 11 bases between the germline ends. The CDR3 has 16 residues. The DNA for the CDR3 is TGTGCCAGCAGTCTCCGACAGAGCTCCTATAATTCACCCCTCCACTTT. Its translation: CASSLRQSSYNSPLHF.

This clonotype was counted ten times or more. The chain employs TRBV5-1 and TRBJ2-1; D is possibly TRBD1 (5 bases). Germline V lookup: CDR1 SGHRS, CDR2 YFSETQ. This CDR3 is built from 15 residues. Trimming pared 4 bases from V and 6 bases from J, leaving 17 bases between. CDR3 bases: TGCGCCAGCAGCCGTCTGCCGGCTAGGGGCAATGAGCAGTTCTTC. It specifies CASSRLPARGNEQFF. Based on the CDR3 plus reference TRBV5-1 and TRBJ2-1, the full variable domain is KAGVTQTPRYLIKTRGQQVTLSCSPISGHRSVSWYQQTPGQGLQFLFEYFSETQRNKGNFPGRFSGRQFSNSRSEMNVSTLELGDSALYLCASSRLPARGNEQFFGPGTRLTVL.

In this sample, this clonotype turned up many times. The gene calls are TRBV11-2 and TRBJ2-2; D is possibly TRBD2 (5 bases). Germline loops: CDR1 SGHAT, CDR2 FQNNGV. The germline V and J ends were trimmed by 5 bases and 5 bases, with 9 bases remaining between them. This CDR3 has 13 amino acids. CDR3 in DNA: TGTGCCAGCAGCGGGAGTTGGACCGGGGAGCTGTTTTTT. Translated: CASSGSWTGELFF.

The chain combines TRBV4-2 with TRBJ2-7; the match to TRBD1 covers 9 bases. Germline V gene sequence: CDR1 LGHNA, CDR2 YNFKEQ. The V and J ends lost 4 bases and 5 bases, in that order; junction bases with no gene match: 12. The CDR3 consists of 16 residues. CDR3 residues: CASSPGPGQGYDEQYF. CDR3 sequence (DNA): TGTGCCAGCAGCCCCGGCCCGGGACAGGGATACGACGAGCAGTACTTC.

With respect to this clonotype: Being one base from a much bigger clone, this may be a read error. V and J are TRBV12-3 or TRBV12-4 and TRBJ2-1; possibly TRBD1 or TRBD2 for D (5 bases each). V lost 5 bases to trimming and J lost 9 bases, with 17 bases between them. The length of the CDR3 is 14 residues. CDR3 coding DNA: TGTGCCAGCAGTCCGGGACGGGGAGTGGGTGAGCAGTTCTTC. Translation: CASSPGRGVGEQFF.

Comments on this clonotype: A much larger clonotype is one base distant, so this may be a read error. This rearrangement joins TRBV20-1 to TRBJ2-7; 9 nucleotides match TRBD2. The CDR3 has 15 residues. Germline V lookup: CDR1 DFQATT, CDR2 SNEGSKA (reference sequence). The junction had 8 bases not matched to a gene; V was cut back by 3 bases and J by 2 bases. CDR3 loop: CSASQRGRVPYEQYF. CDR3 coding DNA: TGCAGTGCTAGCCAGCGCGGGAGGGTCCCCTACGAGCAGTACTTC.

Ten or more counts support this clonotype. The rearrangement joins TRBV11-2 to TRBJ2-5; 9 nucleotides line up with TRBD1. J gave up 2 bases and V 4 bases, and 5 bases lay outside the gene matches. There are 15 residues in the CDR3. The germline V gene encodes CDR1 SGHAT and CDR2 FQNNGV. The CDR3, as DNA: TGTGCCAGCAGCTCCCGGGACAGGGAACAAGAGACCCAGTACTTC. It encodes CASSSRDREQETQYF.